This T cell receptor beta chain was recovered during a study of shared clonotypes between healthy human individuals. Overall study: The study enrolled two women and a few men aged 18 to 49. CD8 memory received one plate per donor, CD8 naive two, CD4 memory three and CD4 naive three. Study results and caveats: Genetic and exposure-history diversity was limited by the small donor number.

The assay was carried out at the deep level. TCRdb's table, derived via immunoSEQ multiplex PCR, lists solely in-frame clones and lacks some. The repertoire holds hundreds of thousands of clones, around 95% seen once, with over 0.1% in the top ten. CD45RO negativity and positive selection for CCR7 defined naive CD8 cells, a population that excluded terminally differentiated effector memory CD45RA+ cells. As to this clone: Its antigen is still unknown.

CDR1 is SGHVS and CDR2 is FQNEAQ in the germline V gene. With 2 bases clipped from V and 7 bases from J, the junction kept 6 bases outside the gene matches. The CDR3 runs 14 residues. Sequencing was performed on naive CD8+ T cells sorted from blood. The V call is TRBV7-8, the J call TRBJ2-7; 9 bases match TRBD2. This TCR was sampled from a woman in her twenties or thirties in good health. CDR3 nucleotide sequence: TGTGCCAGCAGCTTACTAGCGGGATCGTGGGAGCAGTACTTC. Translation: CASSLLAGSWEQYF.